The clone carrying this TCR beta chain appeared a few times. Its target is unknown. These data come from a study of T cells after yellow fever vaccination. The study, taken as a whole, reports: Post-booster repertoires contained most primary-vaccination clones again (roughly 96% CD4, over 70% CD8).

Using its own MiXCR run on the 5' RACE reads, TCRdb lists one record per CDR3 protein. The table records a few hundred thousand distinct CDR3 sequences, about 6.9% of them present only once. Trimming removed 5 bases from V and 2 bases from J, with 13 bases in between. The CDR3 loop spans 13 amino acids. CDR1 is DFQATT and CDR2 is SNEGSKA in the germline V gene (reference sequence). Sequencing was performed on PBMCs, taken approximately 47 days after the first yellow fever vaccination. This clonotype was obtained from a man aged 18 to 29 who received the YFV17D yellow fever vaccine. The chain links TRBV20-1 to TRBJ2-7, with D possibly TRBD2 on 5 matching bases. Here the CDR3 reads CSAPARDAYEQYF. DNA of the CDR3: TGCAGTGCTCCTGCTCGGGATGCCTACGAGCAGTACTTC.